This entry is about one T cell receptor (beta chain). This clonotype has at least ten counts. The antigen this receptor binds is unknown. No base qualities exist here, and no much larger clone lies one base off it. cDNA synthesis used template-switch 5'RACE with a primer carrying a 10-nucleotide random unique molecular identifier tagging each TCR transcript. Every sequencing run covered 15-18 subjects and yielded more than 180 million TCR-beta sequences. The RNeasy kit was used for extraction of total RNA. Using the KAPA Real-time Library Amplification kit, TCR-beta VDJ regions were amplified with primers for the TCR constant region and the 5'RACE anchor. A first PCR added sample indexes and Illumina adaptors, after which a second PCR increased the library yield. After Ampure bead purification, the roughly 650 bp TCR product was size-selected on a 2% E-gel SizeSelection system. Library quality was checked on a Bioanalyzer, concentration was measured with Qubit, and libraries were quantified with the Kapa Library Quantification kit before pooling. Paired-end 2 x 150 bp sequencing of the libraries was performed on an Illumina HiSeq 2500. To increase sequence diversity, about 24-32% phiX was spiked into each library pool. As for how the authors treated the data: The quality-filtered reads were processed with the UMI-based MiGEC pipeline, whose error correction step removed more than 80% of the raw TCR sequences. VDJ genes were aligned to IMGT germline references, and each clonotype was defined by a unique CDR3 amino acid sequence together with V-J genes. Clonal expansion, Shannon diversity and CDR3 relatedness (CalcPairwiseDistances, ClusterSamples) were evaluated with VDJtools, and phylogenetic trees were built with CLCbio workbench. A clone was classed as expanded if it had 8 or more unique UMIs, a cutoff based on coefficient-of-variation modelling across technical triplicates. TCRdb redid the processing of the public reads, applying fastp at Q25 and MiXCR, and retained in-frame beta chains. Entries that share a CDR3 protein sequence are merged under the most common genes and DNA. The V and J calls, along with clone size, are taken from TCRdb and not from the paper's own processing. The sample contains approximately 46,000 distinct CDR3 sequences, 10% to 13% of them found a single time. About 5.7% of the sample belongs to the ten largest clones.

This specimen comes from a study of neurological immune-mediated disorders (dated by TCRdb to between 2018 and 2021). Regarding the study in general: The study compared peripheral blood TCR-beta repertoires of HTLV-I-associated myelopathy (HAM/TSP) patients, multiple sclerosis patients and healthy controls using UMI-based sequencing. Alongside PBMC samples, the set of about 100 TCR-beta libraries contained longitudinal samples, technical triplicates, and paired CD4+ and CD8+ T-cell subsets that had been sorted. The cohort included approximately 68 subjects: about 15 with HAM/TSP, around 35 with multiple sclerosis, and approximately 20 healthy controls.

Beyond this particular receptor, the publication reports: Across subjects, expanded clones never shared an identical CDR3 amino acid sequence, which suggests that the TCR-beta repertoires in every group were private. TCR clonal expansion was highest in HAM/TSP patients and lowest in MS patients, with MS patients falling below even healthy controls.

The junction shows trimming of 5 bases on V and 6 bases on J, plus 14 bases between the germline ends. Taken from the germline V gene, the CDR1 and CDR2 loops are WSHSY and SAAADI. From its cysteine to its phenylalanine, the CDR3 spans 14 amino acids. Just CDR3 DNA is preserved here, 42 bases in frame from base 1. Unsorted PBMC libraries were generated from 2 million PBMCs stored in RNAlater at -80 °C until RNA extraction. PBMCs were separated from peripheral blood using Ficoll-Hypaque density gradient centrifugation and then cryopreserved in liquid nitrogen. The receptor's source is a man in his 70s with HTLV-1-associated myelopathy (HAM/TSP). Sequenced input: PBMCs. The rearrangement combines TRBV10-2 with TRBJ1-5; the D segment could be TRBD1, given 6 matching bases. The DNA sequence reads TGCGCCAGCAGTCCATTGGGGGGGGCTCAGCCCCAGCATTTT. Its amino acids are CASSPLGGAQPQHF.